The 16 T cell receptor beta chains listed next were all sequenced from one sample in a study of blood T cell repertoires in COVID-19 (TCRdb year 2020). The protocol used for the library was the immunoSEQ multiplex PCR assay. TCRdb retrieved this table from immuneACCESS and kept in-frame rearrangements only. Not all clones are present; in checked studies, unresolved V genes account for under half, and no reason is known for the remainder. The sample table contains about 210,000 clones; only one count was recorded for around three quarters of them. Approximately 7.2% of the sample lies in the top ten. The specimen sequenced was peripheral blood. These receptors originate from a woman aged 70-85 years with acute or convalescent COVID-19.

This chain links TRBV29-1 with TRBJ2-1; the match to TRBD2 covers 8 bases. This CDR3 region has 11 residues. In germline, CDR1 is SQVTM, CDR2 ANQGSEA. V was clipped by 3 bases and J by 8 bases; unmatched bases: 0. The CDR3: CSVDGRDEQFF. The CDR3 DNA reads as TGCAGCGTTGACGGGAGGGATGAGCAGTTCTTC.

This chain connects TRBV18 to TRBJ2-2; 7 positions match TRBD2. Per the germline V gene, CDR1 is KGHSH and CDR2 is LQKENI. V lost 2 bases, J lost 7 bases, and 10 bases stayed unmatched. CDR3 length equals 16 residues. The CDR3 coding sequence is TGTGCCAGCTCACCAGGAGCGGGAACTCGGATCGGGGAGCTGTTTTTT. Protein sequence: CASSPGAGTRIGELFF.

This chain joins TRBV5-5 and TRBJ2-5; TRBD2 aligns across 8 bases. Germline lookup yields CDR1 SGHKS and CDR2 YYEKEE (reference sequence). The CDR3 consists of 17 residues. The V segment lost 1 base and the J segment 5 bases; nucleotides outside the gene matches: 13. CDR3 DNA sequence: TGTGCCAGCAGCTTGTGGAATAGCGGGGCCCCGGGGGAGACCCAGTACTTC. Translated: CASSLWNSGAPGETQYF. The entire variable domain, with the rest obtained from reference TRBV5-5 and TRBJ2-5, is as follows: DAGVTQSPTHLIKTRGQQVTLRCSPISGHKSVSWYQQVLGQGPQFIFQYYEKEERGRGNFPDRFSARQFPNYSSELNVNALLLGDSALYLCASSLWNSGAPGETQYFGPGTRLLVL.

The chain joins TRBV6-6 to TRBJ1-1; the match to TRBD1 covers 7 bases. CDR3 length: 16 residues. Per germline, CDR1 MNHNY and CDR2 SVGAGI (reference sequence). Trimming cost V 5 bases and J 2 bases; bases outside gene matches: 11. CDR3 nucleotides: TGTGCCAGCAGTCCGTACAGGGGACTTTCCAACACTGAAGCTTTCTTT. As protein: CASSPYRGLSNTEAFF.

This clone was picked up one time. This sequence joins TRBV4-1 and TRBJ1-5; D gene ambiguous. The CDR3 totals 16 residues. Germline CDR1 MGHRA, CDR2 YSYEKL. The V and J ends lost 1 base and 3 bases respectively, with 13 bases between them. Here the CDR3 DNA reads TGCGCCAGCAGCCAAGGTGACACCTTCTACAATCAGCCCCAGCATTTT. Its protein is CASSQGDTFYNQPQHF.

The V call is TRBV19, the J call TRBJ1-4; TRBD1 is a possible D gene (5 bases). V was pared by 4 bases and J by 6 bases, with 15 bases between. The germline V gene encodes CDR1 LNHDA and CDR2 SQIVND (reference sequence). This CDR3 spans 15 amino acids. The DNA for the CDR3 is TGTGCCAGTAGTACCGACAGTAATCTACATGAAAAACTGTTTTTT. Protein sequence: CASSTDSNLHEKLFF.

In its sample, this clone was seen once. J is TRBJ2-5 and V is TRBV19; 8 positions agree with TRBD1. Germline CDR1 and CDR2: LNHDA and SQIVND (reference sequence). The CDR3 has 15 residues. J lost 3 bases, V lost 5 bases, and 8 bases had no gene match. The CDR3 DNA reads TGTGCCAGTAGTCCCAACCACAGGGGGGAAGAGACCCAGTACTTC. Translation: CASSPNHRGEETQYF.

The CDR3 nucleotides read TGCGCCAGCAGCCCGGGACAGGGGGCGGGAGGCTACACCTTC. Its translation: CASSPGQGAGGYTF. The rearrangement uses TRBV5-1 and TRBJ1-2; 12 nucleotides align to TRBD1. The V gene's germline CDR1 is SGHRS and CDR2 YFSETQ. Germline trimming cut 4 bases from V and 8 bases from J; bases unmatched to any gene: 6. The CDR3 is made up of 14 amino acids.

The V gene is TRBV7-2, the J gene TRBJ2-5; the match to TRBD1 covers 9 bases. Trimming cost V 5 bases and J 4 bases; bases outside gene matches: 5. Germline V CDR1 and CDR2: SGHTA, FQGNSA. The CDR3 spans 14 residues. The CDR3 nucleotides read TGTGCCAGCAGCAGAGGGACAGGGCGAGAGACCCAGTACTTC. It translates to CASSRGTGRETQYF.

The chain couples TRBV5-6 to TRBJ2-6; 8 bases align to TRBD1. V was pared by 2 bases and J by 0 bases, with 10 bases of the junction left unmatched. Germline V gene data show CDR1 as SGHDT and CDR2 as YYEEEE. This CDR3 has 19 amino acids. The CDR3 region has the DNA TGTGCCAGCAGCTTTTCCGGGACAGGAGTTTTCTCTGGGGCCAACGTCCTGACTTTC. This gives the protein CASSFSGTGVFSGANVLTF.

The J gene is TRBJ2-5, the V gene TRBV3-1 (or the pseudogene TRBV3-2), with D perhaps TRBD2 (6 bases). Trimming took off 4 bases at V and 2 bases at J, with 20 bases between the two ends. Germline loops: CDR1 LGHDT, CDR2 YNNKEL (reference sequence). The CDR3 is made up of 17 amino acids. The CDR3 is CASSLPRRAGTQETQYF. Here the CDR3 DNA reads TGTGCCAGCAGCCTCCCAAGGAGGGCGGGGACTCAAGAGACCCAGTACTTC.

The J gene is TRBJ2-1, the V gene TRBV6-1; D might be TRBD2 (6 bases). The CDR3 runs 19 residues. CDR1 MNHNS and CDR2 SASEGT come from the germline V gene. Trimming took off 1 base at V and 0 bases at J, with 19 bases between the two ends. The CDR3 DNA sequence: TGTGCCAGCAGTGAAGAAGATGGGGGGTGGTTTCCCTCCTACAATGAGCAGTTCTTC. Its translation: CASSEEDGGWFPSYNEQFF.

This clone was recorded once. CDR3 DNA: TGTGCCAGCAGCCTACGGACAGACTCTGGAAACACCATATATTTT. This sequence encodes CASSLRTDSGNTIYF. This sequence joins TRBV5-8 and TRBJ1-3, with D possibly being TRBD1 (6 bases). Germline CDR1 and CDR2: SGHTS and YDEGEE. CDR3 size: 15 residues. V was clipped by 4 bases and J by 0 bases, with 11 bases between them.

The chain's CDR3 is CASSQVRGRPQHF. CDR3 nucleotide sequence: TGTGCCAGCAGCCAAGTTAGGGGGAGGCCCCAGCATTTT. The rearrangement links TRBV3-1 (or the pseudogene TRBV3-2) to TRBJ1-5; D perhaps matches TRBD1 (6 bases). V lost 1 base, J lost 9 bases, and 10 bases lay in between. CDR1 and CDR2 (germline): LGHDT, YNNKEL (reference sequence). This CDR3 has 13 amino acids.

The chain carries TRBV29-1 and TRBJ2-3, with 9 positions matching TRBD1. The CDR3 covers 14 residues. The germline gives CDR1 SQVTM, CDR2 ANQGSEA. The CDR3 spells CSTLVGGQGDTQYF. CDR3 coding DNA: TGCAGTACCCTGGTCGGGGGACAGGGAGATACGCAGTATTTT.

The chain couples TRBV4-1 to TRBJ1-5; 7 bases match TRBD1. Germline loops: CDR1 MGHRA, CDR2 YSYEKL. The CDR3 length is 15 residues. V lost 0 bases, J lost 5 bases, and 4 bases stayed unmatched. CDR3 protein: CASSQEGQPDQPQHF. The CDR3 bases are TGCGCCAGCAGCCAAGAGGGACAGCCAGATCAGCCCCAGCATTTT.